This is a list of T cell receptor beta chains from one sample in a study of shared clonotypes between healthy human individuals. The protocol was immunoSEQ multiplex PCR, while the TCRdb copy is restricted to in-frame clones and leaves out a portion. This table has about 680,000 clones, under 95% appearing once. The material sequenced was naive CD8+ T cells sorted from blood. The origin of the receptors is a man between 25 and 39 years old in good health. The CDR3 runs from the conserved cysteine through the conserved F or W. The D gene is left open where the match is weak. Only some rows state a clone size, as once, few, many or a class for expanded clones.

DNA,CDR3,J,D,size,V
TGTGCCAGCAGCTTAGCCAACGGAGAGTACTACGAGCAGTACTTC,CASSLANGEYYEQYF,TRBJ2-7,NA,NA,TRBV7-9
TGTGCCAGCAGTCTACTAGGGGACCCAGAGACCCAGTACTTC,CASSLLGDPETQYF,TRBJ2-5,NA,NA,TRBV28
TGTGCCAGCAGTTCCCTCCTAGCGGGAGGGTACGAGCAGTACTTC,CASSSLLAGGYEQYF,TRBJ2-7,TRBD2,NA,TRBV27
TGTGCCACCAGCGAGCTAGCGGGGAACACCGGGGAGCTGTTTTTT,CATSELAGNTGELFF,TRBJ2-2,TRBD2,NA,TRBV15
TGCAGCGTTGAAGACACGGCCTCCTACGAGCAGTACTTC,CSVEDTASYEQYF,TRBJ2-7,NA,NA,TRBV29-1
TGTGCCAGCACCTGGGGCGGGGACCTAGATACGCAGTATTTT,CASTWGGDLDTQYF,TRBJ2-3,NA,NA,TRBV28
TGTGCCAGCAGCTCAGAACTCTCTGGAAACACCATATATTTT,CASSSELSGNTIYF,TRBJ1-3,NA,NA,TRBV7-2
TGTGCCAGCAGCTTCTGGGGGCAGGGGACCGGGGAGCTGTTTTTT,CASSFWGQGTGELFF,TRBJ2-2,NA,NA,TRBV5-5
TGCGCCAGCAGCCAAGCGTCGGGGGCGCCCTACGAGCAGTACTTC,CASSQASGAPYEQYF,TRBJ2-7,NA,NA,TRBV4-1
TGTGCCAGCAGCTTGGAACTAGCGGGAGTTGAGCAGTTCTTC,CASSLELAGVEQFF,TRBJ2-1,TRBD2,NA,TRBV5-8
TGTGCCAGTAGTATCGCGGAGAGGCGAATCGCCACAGATACGCAGTATTTT,CASSIAERRIATDTQYF,TRBJ2-3,NA,NA,TRBV19
TGTGCCAGCAGCTTAGGGGGCCAGCCCCAGCATTTT,CASSLGGQPQHF,TRBJ1-5,NA,NA,TRBV7-2
TGCGCCAGCAGTGAGGGAGCGGGGAGGCACAATGAGCAGTTCTTC,CASSEGAGRHNEQFF,TRBJ2-1,TRBD2,NA,TRBV10-1
TGTGCCAGCAGCTTTGGCGAAGGCACAGATACGCAGTATTTT,CASSFGEGTDTQYF,TRBJ2-3,NA,NA,TRBV13
TGTGCCAGCAGGGGGGATACGCAGTATTTT,CASRGDTQYF,TRBJ2-3,NA,NA,TRBV28
TGTGCCAGCAGTGAAGGGTTGGGACAGGGTTATGGCTACACCTTC,CASSEGLGQGYGYTF,TRBJ1-2,TRBD1,NA,TRBV2
TGTGCCAGCAGTTCCGGGACAAGACTCTACAATGAGCAGTTCTTC,CASSSGTRLYNEQFF,TRBJ2-1,NA,once,TRBV27
TGCAGCGTTGAATTTCCGCGACTAGCGGGAGAAAGCACAGATACGCAGTATTTT,CSVEFPRLAGESTDTQYF,TRBJ2-3,TRBD2,NA,TRBV29-1
TGTGCCACCAGCAGAGAGGCGGAGTACGAGCAGTACTTC,CATSREAEYEQYF,TRBJ2-7,NA,NA,TRBV15
TGTGCCATCAGTGCTTTCGCGAACGGGGAGCTGTTTTTT,CAISAFANGELFF,TRBJ2-2,NA,NA,TRBV10-3
TGTGCCAGCAGCTTCGGGACTAGCGGGAGATTATCCGATACGCAGTATTTT,CASSFGTSGRLSDTQYF,TRBJ2-3,TRBD2,once,TRBV7-9
TGTGCCAGCAGCTTAGCTCAAGATACGCAGTATTTT,CASSLAQDTQYF,TRBJ2-3,NA,NA,TRBV13
TGTGCCAGCAGTTTCCGGACAGGCAACACTGAAGCTTTCTTT,CASSFRTGNTEAFF,TRBJ1-1,TRBD1,NA,TRBV6-6
TGTGCCAGCAACAGGGAGTGGGGAGAGACCCAGTACTTC,CASNREWGETQYF,TRBJ2-5,NA,once,TRBV2
TGTGCCAGCTCGACTAGAGATACCTACGAGCAGTACTTC,CASSTRDTYEQYF,TRBJ2-7,NA,NA,TRBV6-5
TGTGCCAGCAGTGAGGCATGGGAGCGGGAGGGCCCCAATGAGCAGTTCTTC,CASSEAWEREGPNEQFF,TRBJ2-1,TRBD2,NA,TRBV6-1